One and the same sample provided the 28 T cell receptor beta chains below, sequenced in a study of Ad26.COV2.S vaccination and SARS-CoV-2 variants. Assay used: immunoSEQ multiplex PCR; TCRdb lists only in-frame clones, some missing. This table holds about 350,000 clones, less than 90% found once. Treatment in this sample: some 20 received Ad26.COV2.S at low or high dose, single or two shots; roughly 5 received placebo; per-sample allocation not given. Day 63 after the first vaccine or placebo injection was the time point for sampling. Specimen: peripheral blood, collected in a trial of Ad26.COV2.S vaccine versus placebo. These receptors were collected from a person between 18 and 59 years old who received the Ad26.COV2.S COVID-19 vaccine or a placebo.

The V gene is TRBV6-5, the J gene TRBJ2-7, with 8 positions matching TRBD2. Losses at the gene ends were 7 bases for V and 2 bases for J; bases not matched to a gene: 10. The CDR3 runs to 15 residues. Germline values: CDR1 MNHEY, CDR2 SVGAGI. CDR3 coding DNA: TGTGCCAGCAATTCAGGCGGGAGGCCCCCCTACGAGCAGTACTTC. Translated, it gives CASNSGGRPPYEQYF.

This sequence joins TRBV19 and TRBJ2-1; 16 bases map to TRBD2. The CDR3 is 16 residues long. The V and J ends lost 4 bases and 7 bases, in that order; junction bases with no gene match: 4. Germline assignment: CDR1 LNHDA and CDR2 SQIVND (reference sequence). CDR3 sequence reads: CASSTGLAGGGNEQFF. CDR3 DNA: TGTGCCAGTAGTACGGGACTAGCGGGAGGGGGGAATGAGCAGTTCTTC.

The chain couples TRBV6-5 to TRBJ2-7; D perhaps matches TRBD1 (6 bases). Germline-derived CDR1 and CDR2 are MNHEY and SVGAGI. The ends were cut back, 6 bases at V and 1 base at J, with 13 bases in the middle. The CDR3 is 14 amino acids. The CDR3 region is CASRTGSLSYEQYF. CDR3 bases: TGTGCCAGCAGAACAGGGTCGTTATCCTACGAGCAGTACTTC.

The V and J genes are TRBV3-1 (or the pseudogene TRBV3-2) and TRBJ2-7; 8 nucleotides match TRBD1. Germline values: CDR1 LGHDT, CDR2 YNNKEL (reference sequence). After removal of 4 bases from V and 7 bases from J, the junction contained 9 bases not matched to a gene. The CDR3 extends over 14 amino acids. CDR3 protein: CASSPRQGRREQYF. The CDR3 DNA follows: TGTGCCAGCAGCCCAAGACAGGGGAGGAGGGAGCAGTACTTC.

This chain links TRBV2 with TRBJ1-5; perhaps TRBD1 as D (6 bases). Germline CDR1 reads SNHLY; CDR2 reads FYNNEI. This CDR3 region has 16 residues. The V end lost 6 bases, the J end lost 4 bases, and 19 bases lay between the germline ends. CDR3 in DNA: TGTGCCAGCAGCGGGAGAGGGGGTCGGGGGAATCAGCCCCAGCATTTT. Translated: CASSGRGGRGNQPQHF. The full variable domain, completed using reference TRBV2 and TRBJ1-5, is EPEVTQTPSHQVTQMGQEVILRCVPISNHLYFYWYRQILGQKVEFLVSFYNNEISEKSEIFDDQFSVERPDGSNFTLKIRSTKLEDSAMYFCASSGRGGRGNQPQHFGDGTRLSIL.

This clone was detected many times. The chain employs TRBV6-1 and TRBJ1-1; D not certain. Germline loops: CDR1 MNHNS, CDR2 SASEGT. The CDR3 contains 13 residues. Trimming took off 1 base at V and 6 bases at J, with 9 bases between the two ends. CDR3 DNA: TGTGCCAGCAGTGAAGGTCGTCGGGCTGAAGCTTTCTTT. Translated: CASSEGRRAEAFF.

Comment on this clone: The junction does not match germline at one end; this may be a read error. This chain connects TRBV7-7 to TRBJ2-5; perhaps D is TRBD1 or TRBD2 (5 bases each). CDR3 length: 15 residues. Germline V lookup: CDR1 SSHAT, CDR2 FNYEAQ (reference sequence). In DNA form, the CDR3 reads TGTGCTAGCAGCTTAGCGCCAGGGAAACAAGAGACCCAGTACTTC. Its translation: CASSLAPGKQETQYF.

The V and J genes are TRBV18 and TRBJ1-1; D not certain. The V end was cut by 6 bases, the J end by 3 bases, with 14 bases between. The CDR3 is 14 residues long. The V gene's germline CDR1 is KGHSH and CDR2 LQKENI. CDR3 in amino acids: CASSETRRDTEAFF. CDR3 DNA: TGTGCCAGCTCGGAGACAAGGAGAGACACTGAAGCTTTCTTT.

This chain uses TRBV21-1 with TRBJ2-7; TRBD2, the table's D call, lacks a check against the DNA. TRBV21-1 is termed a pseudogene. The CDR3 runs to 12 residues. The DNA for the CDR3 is TGTGCCAGCATTCTTGACGGGGGAGGGCAGTACTTC. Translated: CASILDGGGQYF.

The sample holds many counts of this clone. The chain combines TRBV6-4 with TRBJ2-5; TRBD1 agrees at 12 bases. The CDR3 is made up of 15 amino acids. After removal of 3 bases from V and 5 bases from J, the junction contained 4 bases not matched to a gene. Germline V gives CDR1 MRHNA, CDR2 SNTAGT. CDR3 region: CASSDGTGGSETQYF. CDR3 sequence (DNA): TGTGCCAGCAGTGATGGGACAGGGGGCAGTGAGACCCAGTACTTC.

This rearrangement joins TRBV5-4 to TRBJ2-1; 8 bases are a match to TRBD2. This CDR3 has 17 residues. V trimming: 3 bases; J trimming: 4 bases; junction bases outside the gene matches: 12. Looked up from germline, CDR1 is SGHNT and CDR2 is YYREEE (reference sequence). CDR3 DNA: TGTGCCAGCAGCTCGTACCTAGGACTAGCAGGATACAATGAGCAGTTCTTC. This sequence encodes CASSSYLGLAGYNEQFF.

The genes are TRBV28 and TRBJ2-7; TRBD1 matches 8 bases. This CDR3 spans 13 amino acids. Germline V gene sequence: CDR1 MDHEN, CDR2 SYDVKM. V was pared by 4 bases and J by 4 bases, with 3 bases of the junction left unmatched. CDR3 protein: CASSWTGLYEQYF. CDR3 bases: TGTGCCAGCAGTTGGACAGGGTTATACGAGCAGTACTTC.

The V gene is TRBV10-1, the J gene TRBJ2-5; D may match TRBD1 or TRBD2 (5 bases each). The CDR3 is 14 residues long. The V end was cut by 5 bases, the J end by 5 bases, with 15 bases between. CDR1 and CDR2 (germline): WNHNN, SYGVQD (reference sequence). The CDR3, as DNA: TGCGCCAGCAGTCCGACGGGACCCCAGGAGACCCAGTACTTC. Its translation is CASSPTGPQETQYF.

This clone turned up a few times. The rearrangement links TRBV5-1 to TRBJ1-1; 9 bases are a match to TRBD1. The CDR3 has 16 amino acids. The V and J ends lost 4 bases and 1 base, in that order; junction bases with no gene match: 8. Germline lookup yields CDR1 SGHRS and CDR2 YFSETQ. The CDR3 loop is CASSTTGGQGNTEAFF. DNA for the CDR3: TGCGCCAGCAGCACCACAGGGGGCCAGGGGAACACTGAAGCTTTCTTT.

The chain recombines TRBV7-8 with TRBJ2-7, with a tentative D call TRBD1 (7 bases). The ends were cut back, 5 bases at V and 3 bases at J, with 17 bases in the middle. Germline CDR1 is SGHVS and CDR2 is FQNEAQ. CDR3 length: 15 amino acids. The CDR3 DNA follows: TGTGCCAGCAGCCCAGTGGAGGGACAGATCTACGAGCAGTACTTC. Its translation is CASSPVEGQIYEQYF.

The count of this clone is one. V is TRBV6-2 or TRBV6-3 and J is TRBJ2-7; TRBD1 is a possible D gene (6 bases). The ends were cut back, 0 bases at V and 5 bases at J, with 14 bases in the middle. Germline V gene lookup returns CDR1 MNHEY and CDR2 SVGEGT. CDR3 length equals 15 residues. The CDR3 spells CASSYSRGSANEQYF. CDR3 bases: TGTGCCAGCAGTTACTCGAGGGGGTCAGCGAACGAGCAGTACTTC.

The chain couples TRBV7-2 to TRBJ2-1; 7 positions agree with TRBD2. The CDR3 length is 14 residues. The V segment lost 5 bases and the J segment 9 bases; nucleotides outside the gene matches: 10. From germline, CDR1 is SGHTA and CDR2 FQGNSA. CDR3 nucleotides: TGTGCCAGCAGCAGGAGCCAATCGGGGGGTGAGCAGTTCTTC. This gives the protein CASSRSQSGGEQFF. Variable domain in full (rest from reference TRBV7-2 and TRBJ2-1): GAGVSQSPSNKVTEKGKDVELRCDPISGHTALYWYRQSLGQGLEFLIYFQGNSAPDKSGLPSDRFSAERTGGSVSTLTIQRTQQEDSAVYLCASSRSQSGGEQFFGPGTRLTVL.

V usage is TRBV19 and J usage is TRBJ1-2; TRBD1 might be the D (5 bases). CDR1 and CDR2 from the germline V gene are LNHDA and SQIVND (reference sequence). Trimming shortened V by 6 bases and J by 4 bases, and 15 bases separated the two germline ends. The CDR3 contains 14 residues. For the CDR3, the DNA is TGTGCCAGTAGCATCGGGACCCACCCCTATGGCTACACCTTC. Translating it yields CASSIGTHPYGYTF.

This CDR3 is CASSLIPGRSSYNEQFF. CDR3 bases: TGTGCCAGCAGCTTAATCCCGGGCCGAAGCTCCTACAATGAGCAGTTCTTC. J is TRBJ2-1 and V is TRBV7-3, with D unresolved. Per the germline V gene, CDR1 is SGHTA and CDR2 is FQGTGA. With 1 base removed from V and 0 bases from J, the gap between germline ends came to 13 bases. The CDR3 totals 17 residues.

This chain's CDR3 is CASSVAAGGMGDTQYF. CDR3 in DNA: TGTGCCAGCAGCGTAGCCGCGGGAGGGATGGGAGATACGCAGTATTTT. The rearrangement joins TRBV9 to TRBJ2-3, with 9 bases aligning to TRBD2. The germline V gene has CDR1 SGDLS and CDR2 YYNGEE. This CDR3 region has 16 residues. V shed 0 bases and J 5 bases; nucleotides not matched to a gene: 7. Based on the CDR3 plus reference TRBV9 and TRBJ2-3, the full variable domain is DSGVTQTPKHLITATGQRVTLRCSPRSGDLSVYWYQQSLDQGLQFLIQYYNGEERAKGNILERFSAQQFPDLHSELNLSSLELGDSALYFCASSVAAGGMGDTQYFGPGTRLTVL.

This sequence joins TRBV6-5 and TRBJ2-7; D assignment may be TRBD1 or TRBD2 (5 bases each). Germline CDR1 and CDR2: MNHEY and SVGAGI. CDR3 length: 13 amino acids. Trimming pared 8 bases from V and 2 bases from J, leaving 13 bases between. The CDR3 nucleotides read TGTGCCAGCGGGACCCCGTTGACCTACGAGCAGTACTTC. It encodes CASGTPLTYEQYF.

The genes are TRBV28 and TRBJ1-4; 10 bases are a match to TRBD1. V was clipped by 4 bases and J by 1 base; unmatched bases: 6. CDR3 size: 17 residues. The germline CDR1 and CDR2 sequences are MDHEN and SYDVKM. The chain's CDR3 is CASSSFRTGGTNEKLFF. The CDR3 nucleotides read TGTGCCAGCAGTTCGTTTCGGACAGGGGGAACTAATGAAAAACTGTTTTTT.

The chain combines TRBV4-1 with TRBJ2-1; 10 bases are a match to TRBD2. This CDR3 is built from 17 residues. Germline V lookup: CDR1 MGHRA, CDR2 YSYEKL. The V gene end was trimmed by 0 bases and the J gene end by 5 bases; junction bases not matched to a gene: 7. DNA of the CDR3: TGCGCCAGCAGCCAAGATCCATGGACTAGCGGAAACAATGAGCAGTTCTTC. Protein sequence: CASSQDPWTSGNNEQFF.

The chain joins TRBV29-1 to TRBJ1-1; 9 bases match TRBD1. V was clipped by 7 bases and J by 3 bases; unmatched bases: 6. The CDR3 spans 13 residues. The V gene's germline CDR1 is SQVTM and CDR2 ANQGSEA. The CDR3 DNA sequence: TGCAGCGCCGGGACAGGGACGGACACTGAAGCTTTCTTT. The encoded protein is CSAGTGTDTEAFF.

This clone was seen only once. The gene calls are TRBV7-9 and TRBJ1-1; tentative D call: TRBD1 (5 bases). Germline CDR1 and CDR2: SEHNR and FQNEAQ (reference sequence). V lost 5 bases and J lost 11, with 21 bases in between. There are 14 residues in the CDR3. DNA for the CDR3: TGTGCCAGCAGCCCAGGGAGGGAAAGTAGGCTGGCTTTCTTT. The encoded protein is CASSPGRESRLAFF.

The CDR3 is CASSPPGQAHSRYF. The CDR3 DNA sequence: TGTGCCAGCTCACCACCCGGACAGGCCCATAGTAGGTACTTC. V is TRBV18 and J is TRBJ2-7; 7 bases fit TRBD1. Losses at the gene ends were 0 bases for V and 12 bases for J; bases not matched to a gene: 11. Germline V lookup: CDR1 KGHSH, CDR2 LQKENI. CDR3 length: 14 amino acids.

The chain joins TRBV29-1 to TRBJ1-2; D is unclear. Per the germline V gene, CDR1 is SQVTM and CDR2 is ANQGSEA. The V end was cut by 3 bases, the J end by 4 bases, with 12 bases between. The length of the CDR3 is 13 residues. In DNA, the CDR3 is TGCAGCGTTGACGGTGGAGACCTCTATGGCTACACCTTC. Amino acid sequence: CSVDGGDLYGYTF.

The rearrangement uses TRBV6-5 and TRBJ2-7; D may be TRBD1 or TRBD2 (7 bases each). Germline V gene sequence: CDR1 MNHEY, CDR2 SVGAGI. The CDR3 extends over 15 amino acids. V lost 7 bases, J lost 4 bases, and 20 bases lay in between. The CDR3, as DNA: TGTGCCAGCATCTGGGAGGGGGCAGGGGGGTACGAGCAGTACTTC. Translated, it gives CASIWEGAGGYEQYF.